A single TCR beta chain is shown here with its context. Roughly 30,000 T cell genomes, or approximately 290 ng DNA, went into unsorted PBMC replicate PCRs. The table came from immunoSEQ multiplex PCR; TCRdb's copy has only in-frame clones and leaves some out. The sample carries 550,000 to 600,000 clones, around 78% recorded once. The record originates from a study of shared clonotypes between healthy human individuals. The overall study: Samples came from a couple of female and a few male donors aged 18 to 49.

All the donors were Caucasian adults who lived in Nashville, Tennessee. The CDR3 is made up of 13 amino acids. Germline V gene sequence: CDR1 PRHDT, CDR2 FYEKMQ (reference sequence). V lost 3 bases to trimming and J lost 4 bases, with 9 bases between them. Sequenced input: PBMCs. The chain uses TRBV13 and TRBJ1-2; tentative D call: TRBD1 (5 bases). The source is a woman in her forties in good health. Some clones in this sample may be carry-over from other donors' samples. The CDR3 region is CASSLDTSYGYTF. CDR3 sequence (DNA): TGTGCCAGCAGCTTGGACACGAGCTATGGCTACACCTTC.